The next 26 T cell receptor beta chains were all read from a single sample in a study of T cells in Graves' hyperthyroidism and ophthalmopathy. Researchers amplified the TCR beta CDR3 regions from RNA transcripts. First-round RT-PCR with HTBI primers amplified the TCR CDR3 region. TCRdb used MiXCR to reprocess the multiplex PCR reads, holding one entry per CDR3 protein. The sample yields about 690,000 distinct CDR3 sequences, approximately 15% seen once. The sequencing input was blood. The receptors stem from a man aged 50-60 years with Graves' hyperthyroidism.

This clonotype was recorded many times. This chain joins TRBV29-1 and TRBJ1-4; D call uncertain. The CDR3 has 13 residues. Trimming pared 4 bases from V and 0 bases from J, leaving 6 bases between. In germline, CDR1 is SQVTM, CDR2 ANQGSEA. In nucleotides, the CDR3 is TGCAGCGTTGCAGGAGCAACTAATGAAAAACTGTTTTTT. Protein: CSVAGATNEKLFF. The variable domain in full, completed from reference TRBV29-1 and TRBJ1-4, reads SAVISQKPSRDICQRGTSLTIQCQVDSQVTMMFWYRQQPGQSLTLIATANQGSEATYESGFVIDKFPISRPNLTFSTLTVSNMSPEDSSIYLCSVAGATNEKLFFGSGTQLSVL.

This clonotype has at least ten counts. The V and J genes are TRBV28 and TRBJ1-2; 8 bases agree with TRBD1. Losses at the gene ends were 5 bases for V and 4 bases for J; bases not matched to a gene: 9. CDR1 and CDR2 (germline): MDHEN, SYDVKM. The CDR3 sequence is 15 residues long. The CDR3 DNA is TGTGCCAGCAGTGACCCGGGACAGGCGCTCTATGGCTACACCTTC. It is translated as CASSDPGQALYGYTF.

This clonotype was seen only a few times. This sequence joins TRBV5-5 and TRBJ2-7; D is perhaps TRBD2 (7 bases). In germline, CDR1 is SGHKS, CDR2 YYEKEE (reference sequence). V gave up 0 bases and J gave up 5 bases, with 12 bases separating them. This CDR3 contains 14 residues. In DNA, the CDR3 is TGTGCCAGCAGCTTGGCCCAGGGGAGGGACGAGCAGTACTTC. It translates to CASSLAQGRDEQYF.

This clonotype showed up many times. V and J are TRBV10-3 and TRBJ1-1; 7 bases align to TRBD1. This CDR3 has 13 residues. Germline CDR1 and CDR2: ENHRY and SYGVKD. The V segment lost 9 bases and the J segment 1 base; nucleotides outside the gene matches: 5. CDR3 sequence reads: CAIRDRTNTEAFF. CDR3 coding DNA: TGTGCCATTCGGGACAGAACGAACACTGAAGCTTTCTTT.

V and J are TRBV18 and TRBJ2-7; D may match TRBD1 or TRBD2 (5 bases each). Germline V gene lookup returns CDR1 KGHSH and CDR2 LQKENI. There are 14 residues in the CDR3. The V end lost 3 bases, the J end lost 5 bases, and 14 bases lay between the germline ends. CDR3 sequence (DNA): TGTGCCAGCTCACCTCGGGCCAGGGAGCACGAGCAGTACTTC. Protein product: CASSPRAREHEQYF.

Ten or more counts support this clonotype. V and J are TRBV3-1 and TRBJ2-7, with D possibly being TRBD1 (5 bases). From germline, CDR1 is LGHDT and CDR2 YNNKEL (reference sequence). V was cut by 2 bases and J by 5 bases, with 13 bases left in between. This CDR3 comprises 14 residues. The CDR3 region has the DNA TGTGCCAGCAGCCAAAGGGGCGGTCGGGACGAGCAGTACTTC. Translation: CASSQRGGRDEQYF.

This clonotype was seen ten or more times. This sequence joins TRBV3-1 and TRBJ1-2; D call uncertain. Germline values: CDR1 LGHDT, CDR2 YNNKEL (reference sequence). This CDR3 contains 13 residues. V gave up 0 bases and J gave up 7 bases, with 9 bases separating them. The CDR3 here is CASSQEEGGGYTF. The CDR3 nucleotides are TGTGCCAGCAGCCAAGAGGAAGGAGGTGGCTACACCTTC. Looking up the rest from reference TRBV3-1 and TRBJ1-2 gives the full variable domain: DTAVSQTPKYLVTQMGNDKSIKCEQNLGHDTMYWYKQDSKKFLKIMFSYNNKELIINETVPNRFSPKSPDKAHLNLHINSLELGDSAVYFCASSQEEGGGYTFGSGTRLTVV.

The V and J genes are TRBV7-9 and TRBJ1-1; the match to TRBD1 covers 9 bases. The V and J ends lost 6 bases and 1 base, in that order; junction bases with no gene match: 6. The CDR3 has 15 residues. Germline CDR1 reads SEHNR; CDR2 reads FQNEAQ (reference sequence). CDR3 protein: CASSTGQGQNTEAFF. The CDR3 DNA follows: TGTGCCAGCAGTACGGGACAGGGACAGAACACTGAAGCTTTCTTT.

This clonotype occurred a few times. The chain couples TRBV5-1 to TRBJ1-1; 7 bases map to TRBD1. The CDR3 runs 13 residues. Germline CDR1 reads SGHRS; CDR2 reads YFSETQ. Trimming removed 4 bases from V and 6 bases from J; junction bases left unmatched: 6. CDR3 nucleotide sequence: TGCGCCAGCAGCAGACAGGGCGAATCTGAAGCTTTCTTT. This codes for CASSRQGESEAFF.

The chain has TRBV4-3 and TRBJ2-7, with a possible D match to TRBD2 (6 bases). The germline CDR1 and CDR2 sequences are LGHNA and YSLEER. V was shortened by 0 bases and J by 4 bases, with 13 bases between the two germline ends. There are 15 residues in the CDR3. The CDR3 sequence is CASSQDTGDRYEQYF. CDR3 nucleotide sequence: TGCGCCAGCAGCCAAGATACGGGGGATAGATACGAGCAGTACTTC.

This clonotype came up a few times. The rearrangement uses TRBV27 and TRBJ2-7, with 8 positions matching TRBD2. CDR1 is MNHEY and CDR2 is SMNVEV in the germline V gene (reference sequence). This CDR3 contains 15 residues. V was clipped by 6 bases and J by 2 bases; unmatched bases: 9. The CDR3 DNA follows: TGTGCCAGCAGGCATACTAGCGGACAAACCTACGAGCAGTACTTC. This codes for CASRHTSGQTYEQYF.

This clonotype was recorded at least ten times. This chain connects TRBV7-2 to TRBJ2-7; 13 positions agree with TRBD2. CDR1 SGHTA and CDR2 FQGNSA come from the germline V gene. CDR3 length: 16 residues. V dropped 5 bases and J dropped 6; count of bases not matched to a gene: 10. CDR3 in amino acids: CASSRVPGLAGTEQYF. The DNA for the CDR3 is TGTGCCAGCAGCAGAGTGCCGGGACTAGCGGGGACCGAGCAGTACTTC.

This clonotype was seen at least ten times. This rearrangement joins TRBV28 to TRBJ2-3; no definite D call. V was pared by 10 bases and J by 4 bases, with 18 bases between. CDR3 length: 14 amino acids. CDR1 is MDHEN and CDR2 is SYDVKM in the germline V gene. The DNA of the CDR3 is TGTGCCACTCGACTTATTGTCAGTTCAGATACGCAGTATTTT. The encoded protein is CATRLIVSSDTQYF.

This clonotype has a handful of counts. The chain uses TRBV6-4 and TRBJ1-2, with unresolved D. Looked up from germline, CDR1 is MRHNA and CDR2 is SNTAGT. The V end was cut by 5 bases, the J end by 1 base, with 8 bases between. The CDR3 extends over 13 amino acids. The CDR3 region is CASSSALNYGYTF. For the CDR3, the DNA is TGTGCCAGCAGTTCCGCCCTTAACTATGGCTACACCTTC.

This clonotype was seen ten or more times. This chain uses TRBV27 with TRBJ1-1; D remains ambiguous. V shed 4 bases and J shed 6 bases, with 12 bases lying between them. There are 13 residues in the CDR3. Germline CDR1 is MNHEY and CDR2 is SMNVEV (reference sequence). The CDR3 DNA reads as TGTGCCAGCAGTTCATGGATTGATTCTGAAGCTTTCTTT. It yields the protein CASSSWIDSEAFF.

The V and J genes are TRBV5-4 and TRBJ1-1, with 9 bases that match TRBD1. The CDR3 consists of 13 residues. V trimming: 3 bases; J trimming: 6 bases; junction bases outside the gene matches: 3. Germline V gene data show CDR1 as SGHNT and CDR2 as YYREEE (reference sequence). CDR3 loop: CASSWTGEAEAFF. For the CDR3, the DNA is TGTGCCAGCAGCTGGACAGGGGAGGCTGAAGCTTTCTTT.

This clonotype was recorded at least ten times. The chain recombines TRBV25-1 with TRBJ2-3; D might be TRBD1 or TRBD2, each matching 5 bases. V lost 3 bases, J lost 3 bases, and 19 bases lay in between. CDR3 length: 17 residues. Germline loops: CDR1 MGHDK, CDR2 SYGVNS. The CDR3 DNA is TGTGCCAGCAGTGACCACTTTGGGGGAGTGGGTACAGATACGCAGTATTTT. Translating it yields CASSDHFGGVGTDTQYF.

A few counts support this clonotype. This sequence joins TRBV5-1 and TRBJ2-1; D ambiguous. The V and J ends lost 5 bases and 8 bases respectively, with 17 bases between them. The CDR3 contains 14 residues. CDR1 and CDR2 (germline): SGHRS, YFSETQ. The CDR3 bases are TGCGCCAGCAGTTACCGGACGGTGGTGGATGAGCAGTTCTTC. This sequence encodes CASSYRTVVDEQFF. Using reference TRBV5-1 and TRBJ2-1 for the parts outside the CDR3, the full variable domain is KAGVTQTPRYLIKTRGQQVTLSCSPISGHRSVSWYQQTPGQGLQFLFEYFSETQRNKGNFPGRFSGRQFSNSRSEMNVSTLELGDSALYLCASSYRTVVDEQFFGPGTRLTVL.

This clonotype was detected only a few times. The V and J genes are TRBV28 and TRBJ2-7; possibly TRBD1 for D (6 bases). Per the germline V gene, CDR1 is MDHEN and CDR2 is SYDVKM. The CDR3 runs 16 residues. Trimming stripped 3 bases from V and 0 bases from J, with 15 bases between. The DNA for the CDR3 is TGTGCCAGCAGTTTTCCCCAGGGGCCGATCTCCTACGAGCAGTACTTC. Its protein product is CASSFPQGPISYEQYF. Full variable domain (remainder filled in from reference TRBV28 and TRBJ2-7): DVKVTQSSRYLVKRTGEKVFLECVQDMDHENMFWYRQDPGLGLRLIYFSYDVKMKEKGDIPEGYSVSREKKERFSLILESASTNQTSMYLCASSFPQGPISYEQYFGPGTRLTVT.

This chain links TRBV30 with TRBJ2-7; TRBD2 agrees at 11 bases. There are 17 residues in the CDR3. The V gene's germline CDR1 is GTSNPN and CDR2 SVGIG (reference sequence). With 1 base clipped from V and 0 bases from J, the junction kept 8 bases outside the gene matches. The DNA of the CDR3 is TGTGCCTGGAGTGCCCCGGGACTAGCGGAGAGCTCCTACGAGCAGTACTTC. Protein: CAWSAPGLAESSYEQYF.

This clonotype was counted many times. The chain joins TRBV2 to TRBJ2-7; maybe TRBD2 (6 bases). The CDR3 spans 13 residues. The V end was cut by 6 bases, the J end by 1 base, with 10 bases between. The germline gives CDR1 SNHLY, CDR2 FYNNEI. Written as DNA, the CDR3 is TGTGCCAGCAGACTCGGGACTTCCTACGAGCAGTACTTC. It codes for CASRLGTSYEQYF. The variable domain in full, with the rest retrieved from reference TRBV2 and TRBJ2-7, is EPEVTQTPSHQVTQMGQEVILRCVPISNHLYFYWYRQILGQKVEFLVSFYNNEISEKSEIFDDQFSVERPDGSNFTLKIRSTKLEDSAMYFCASRLGTSYEQYFGPGTRLTVT.

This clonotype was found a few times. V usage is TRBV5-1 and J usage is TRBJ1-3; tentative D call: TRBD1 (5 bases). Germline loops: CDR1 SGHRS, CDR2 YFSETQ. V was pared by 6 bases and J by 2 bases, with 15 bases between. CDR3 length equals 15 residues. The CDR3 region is CASKEGRVAGNTIYF. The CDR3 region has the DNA TGCGCCAGCAAGGAAGGCAGGGTAGCTGGAAACACCATATATTTT.

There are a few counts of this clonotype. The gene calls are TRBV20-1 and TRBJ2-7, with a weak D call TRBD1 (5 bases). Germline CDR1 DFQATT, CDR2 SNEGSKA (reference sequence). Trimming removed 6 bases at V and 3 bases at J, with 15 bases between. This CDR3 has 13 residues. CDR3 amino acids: CSARQARVYEQYF. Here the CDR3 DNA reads TGCAGTGCCCGACAAGCCAGGGTCTACGAGCAGTACTTC.

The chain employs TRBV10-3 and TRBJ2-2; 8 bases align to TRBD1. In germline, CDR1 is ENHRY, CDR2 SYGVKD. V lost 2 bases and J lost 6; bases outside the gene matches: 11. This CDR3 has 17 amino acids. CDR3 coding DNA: TGTGCCATCAGTGAGGTTGGGGGACAGGCGCTGTCCGGGGAGCTGTTTTTT. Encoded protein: CAISEVGGQALSGELFF.

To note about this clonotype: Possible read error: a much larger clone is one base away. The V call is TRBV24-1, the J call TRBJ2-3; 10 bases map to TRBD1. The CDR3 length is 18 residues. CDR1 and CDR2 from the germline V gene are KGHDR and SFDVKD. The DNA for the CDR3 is TGTTCCACCAGTAATGTAGGGACAGGGGTGGTCAGCACAGATACGCAGTATTTT. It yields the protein CSTSNVGTGVVSTDTQYF.

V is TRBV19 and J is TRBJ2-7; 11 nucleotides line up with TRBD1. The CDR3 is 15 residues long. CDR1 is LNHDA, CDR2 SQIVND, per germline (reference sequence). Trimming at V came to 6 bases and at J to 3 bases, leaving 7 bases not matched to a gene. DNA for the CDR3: TGTGCCAGTAGCGACGGACAGGGGGCCTACTACGAGCAGTACTTC. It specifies CASSDGQGAYYEQYF.